The present T cell receptor (beta chain) was sequenced within a study of T cell changes during pregnancy in multiple sclerosis. Libraries were prepared by immunoSEQ multiplex PCR; TCRdb keeps only in-frame clonotypes and omits some of them. The sample shows tens of thousands of clones, more than 80% of them seen only once. The CDR3 extends over 16 amino acids. Per germline, CDR1 SGHRS and CDR2 YFSETQ. V lost 0 bases to trimming and J lost 2 bases; unmatched junction nucleotides: 3. This TCR derives from a female donor in good health, enrolled as a control in a pregnancy study. The sample in question was peripheral blood, obtained in the first trimester of pregnancy. The V and J genes are TRBV5-1 and TRBJ2-3; TRBD2 matches at 10 bases. The CDR3 nucleotides read TGCGCCAGCAGCTTGGTAGCGGGGGGACCCACAGATACGCAGTATTTT. Its translation is CASSLVAGGPTDTQYF.